The 28 T cell receptor beta chains presented below share a single source sample, sequenced in a study of cytomegalovirus exposure and HLA in healthy donors. Profiling relied on immunoSEQ multiplex PCR, and the TCRdb table lists in-frame clones only, not all of them. This sample has about 160,000 clones, with 85% to 90% found just once. Sequencing was carried out using PBMCs. Source of these receptors: a woman between 18 and 29 years old in good health and CMV-seropositive.

This clone was seen more than once but under ten times. The gene calls are TRBV10-3 and TRBJ2-7; 8 bases align to TRBD1. The J segment lost 6 bases and the V segment lost 4 bases, leaving 2 bases of the junction unmatched. Germline CDR1 ENHRY, CDR2 SYGVKD. CDR3 length: 12 residues. CDR3 nucleotides: TGTGCCATCAGTGGGACAGGGAGCGAGCAGTACTTC. Its protein is CAISGTGSEQYF.

The chain is built from TRBV5-1 and TRBJ2-5; weak D call: TRBD2 (5 bases). Looked up from germline, CDR1 is SGHRS and CDR2 is YFSETQ. The CDR3 contains 12 residues. With 3 bases removed from V and 5 bases from J, the gap between germline ends came to 8 bases. The CDR3 DNA sequence: TGCGCCAGCAGCTCCCCGGGGGAGACCCAGTACTTC. Protein sequence: CASSSPGETQYF.

The chain joins TRBV7-2 to TRBJ2-1; no clear D. Germline-derived CDR1 and CDR2 are SGHTA and FQGNSA. The CDR3 has 14 amino acids. Between the trimmed V and J ends, which lost 1 base and 4 bases, there was a span of 8 bases. The CDR3 loop is CASSLGGGYNEQFF. The CDR3 nucleotides read TGTGCCAGCAGCTTAGGCGGCGGTTACAATGAGCAGTTCTTC.

The chain carries TRBV30 and TRBJ1-1; unclear D gene. The CDR3 is 13 residues long. Per germline, CDR1 GTSNPN and CDR2 SVGIG (reference sequence). The V and J ends lost 3 bases and 5 bases respectively, with 13 bases between them. CDR3 in amino acids: CAWRQQLKTEAFF. CDR3 DNA sequence: TGTGCCTGGAGGCAACAGCTTAAGACTGAAGCTTTCTTT.

The CDR3 loop reads CASSWGLAGDEQFF. The CDR3 DNA follows: TGTGCCAGCAGTTGGGGACTAGCGGGAGATGAGCAGTTCTTC. V is TRBV6-5 and J is TRBJ2-1, with TRBD2 matching 14 bases. CDR1 MNHEY and CDR2 SVGAGI come from the germline V gene. The CDR3 covers 14 residues. Trimming removed 4 bases from V and 8 bases from J; junction bases left unmatched: 1.

The V call is TRBV5-1, the J call TRBJ2-2; the match to TRBD2 covers 10 bases. Germline loops: CDR1 SGHRS, CDR2 YFSETQ. The trim removed 0 bases at V and 0 bases at J, leaving 17 bases unmatched. CDR3 length equals 22 residues. The CDR3 spells CASSLDNWFASGSPTNTGELFF. The CDR3 bases are TGCGCCAGCAGCTTGGATAACTGGTTTGCTAGCGGGAGTCCCACGAACACCGGGGAGCTGTTTTTT.

The chain carries TRBV30 and TRBJ2-6; D remains unclear. The germline V gene has CDR1 GTSNPN and CDR2 SVGIG (reference sequence). Trimming pared 8 bases from V and 2 bases from J, leaving 10 bases between. The CDR3 has 13 amino acids. CDR3 sequence (DNA): TGTGCCACGCTAGACCCTGGGGCCAACGTCCTGACTTTC. Translating gives CATLDPGANVLTF.

V gene TRBV6-1 combines with J gene TRBJ2-7; D is ambiguous. Trimming removed 3 bases at V and 5 bases at J, with 8 bases between. In germline, CDR1 is MNHNS, CDR2 SASEGT. CDR3 length: 12 amino acids. CDR3 amino acids: CASSDRKDEQYF. Written as DNA, the CDR3 is TGTGCCAGCAGTGACAGGAAAGACGAGCAGTACTTC.

The chain employs TRBV29-1 and TRBJ2-1; 7 bases align to TRBD2. After removal of 1 base from V and 4 bases from J, the junction contained 16 bases not matched to a gene. CDR1 SQVTM and CDR2 ANQGSEA come from the germline V gene. The CDR3 sequence is 18 residues long. The CDR3 bases are TGCAGCGTTGAAGTAGGGAGGGGTGGGATTTTTAGTTACAATGAGCAGTTCTTC. Its protein product is CSVEVGRGGIFSYNEQFF.

V and J are TRBV12-5 and TRBJ2-1; D not resolved. The CDR3 contains 15 residues. V was pared by 0 bases and J by 0 bases, with 6 bases between. Germline CDR1 LGHNT, CDR2 FRNRAP. In nucleotides, the CDR3 is TGTGCTAGTGGTTTGGTCTACGGCTCCTACAATGAGCAGTTCTTC. It yields the protein CASGLVYGSYNEQFF.

The chain combines TRBV6-1 with TRBJ2-5; a possible D gene is TRBD2 (6 bases). Germline V gene sequence: CDR1 MNHNS, CDR2 SASEGT. The V end was cut by 6 bases, the J end by 2 bases, with 10 bases between. The CDR3 totals 13 residues. The CDR3 DNA sequence: TGTGCCAGCAGCATAGGAGGGCAAGAGACCCAGTACTTC. The encoded protein is CASSIGGQETQYF.

The V call is TRBV6-5, the J call TRBJ2-3; a weak D match, TRBD2 (5 bases). With 4 bases removed from V and 5 bases from J, the gap between germline ends came to 10 bases. Looked up from germline, CDR1 is MNHEY and CDR2 is SVGAGI. CDR3 length: 13 residues. Here the CDR3 DNA reads TGTGCCAGCAGTTTCGGGGAGCAAGATACGCAGTATTTT. Translating gives CASSFGEQDTQYF.

This rearrangement joins TRBV19 to TRBJ2-7; 7 bases fit TRBD1. The CDR3 is made up of 13 amino acids. Germline CDR1 reads LNHDA; CDR2 reads SQIVND (reference sequence). After removal of 7 bases from V and 3 bases from J, the junction contained 6 bases not matched to a gene. CDR3 DNA: TGTGCCAGTACCGACAGGGCGAACTACGAGCAGTACTTC. This encodes CASTDRANYEQYF.

V and J are TRBV11-2 and TRBJ1-1; D unclear. Germline values: CDR1 SGHAT, CDR2 FQNNGV. Trimming left V 4 bases short and J 5 bases short, with 11 bases between. The CDR3 consists of 13 residues. The chain's CDR3 is CASSSPMRTEAFF. DNA for the CDR3: TGTGCCAGCAGCTCCCCCATGAGGACTGAAGCTTTCTTT.

This sequence joins TRBV7-2 and TRBJ1-2, with 9 bases fitting TRBD1. Germline CDR1 reads SGHTA; CDR2 reads FQGNSA. V lost 0 bases and J lost 7; bases outside the gene matches: 3. The CDR3 length is 14 residues. CDR3 loop: CASSLAGTGIGYTF. The CDR3 bases are TGTGCCAGCAGCTTAGCCGGGACAGGGATTGGCTACACCTTC.

V is TRBV5-1 and J is TRBJ2-5; the D gene is possibly TRBD2 (7 bases). Germline CDR1 and CDR2: SGHRS and YFSETQ. V lost 2 bases and J lost 3, with 14 bases in between. The CDR3 consists of 15 residues. The CDR3 nucleotides read TGCGCCAGCAGCTTCGGGGGGCGATCGGAAGAGACCCAGTACTTC. This encodes CASSFGGRSEETQYF.

This clone turned up a few times. The chain combines TRBV10-3 with TRBJ2-7, with D uncertain. The CDR3 loop spans 12 amino acids. The V end was cut by 2 bases, the J end by 7 bases, with 9 bases between. The germline V gene encodes CDR1 ENHRY and CDR2 SYGVKD. Here the CDR3 DNA reads TGTGCCATCAGTGAGGTGCGCCAAGAGCAGTACTTC. It specifies CAISEVRQEQYF.

This chain connects TRBV6-1 to TRBJ1-4; 7 nucleotides match TRBD1. Germline values: CDR1 MNHNS, CDR2 SASEGT. The junction had 5 bases not matched to a gene; V was cut back by 6 bases and J by 7 bases. This CDR3 has 13 residues. The CDR3 DNA is TGTGCCAGCAGCGTGCAGGGGGGTGAAAAACTGTTTTTT. The encoded protein is CASSVQGGEKLFF.

The chain joins TRBV19 to TRBJ1-4; the D is unclear. This CDR3 has 15 residues. CDR1 is LNHDA, CDR2 SQIVND, per germline (reference sequence). The V and J ends lost 3 bases and 5 bases respectively, with 13 bases between them. Here the CDR3 reads CASSISAGLNEKLFF. The CDR3 nucleotides are TGTGCCAGTAGTATCTCGGCAGGTCTCAATGAAAAACTGTTTTTT.

The chain recombines TRBV6-7 with TRBJ1-1; D may be TRBD1 (5 bases). TRBV6-7 belongs to the ORF category, with a function that is uncertain. This CDR3 has 19 amino acids. Trimming left V 8 bases short and J 4 bases short, with 32 bases between. The DNA of the CDR3 is TGTGCCAGCCGTTCGCCAGGGTTTCTCCTATGGGTTATTCGCACTGAAGCTTTCTTT. This sequence encodes CASRSPGFLLWVIRTEAFF.

The CDR3 DNA reads TGTGCCAGCAGCTTCAGTGGGCGACATACGCAGTATTTT. Its protein product is CASSFSGRHTQYF. The chain is built from TRBV11-2 and TRBJ2-3; the D is unclear. The length of the CDR3 is 13 residues. The germline CDR1 and CDR2 sequences are SGHAT and FQNNGV. Trimming shortened V by 3 bases and J by 7 bases, and 11 bases separated the two germline ends. The entire variable domain, with the rest obtained from reference TRBV11-2 and TRBJ2-3, is as follows: EAGVAQSPRYKIIEKRQSVAFWCNPISGHATLYWYQQILGQGPKLLIQFQNNGVVDDSQLPKDRFSAERLKGVDSTLKIQPAKLEDSAVYLCASSFSGRHTQYFGPGTRLTVL.

The rearrangement uses TRBV6-6 and TRBJ2-7; unclear D gene. The V gene lost 4 bases and the J gene lost 5 bases, with 6 bases spanning the gap. Germline V gene lookup returns CDR1 MNHNY and CDR2 SVGAGI (reference sequence). The CDR3 covers 11 residues. Written as DNA, the CDR3 is TGTGCCAGCAGTTCGAACAACGAGCAGTACTTC. Translating it yields CASSSNNEQYF.

This clone was seen just once. The V and J genes are TRBV7-2 and TRBJ2-3; no definite D call. Germline-derived CDR1 and CDR2 are SGHTA and FQGNSA. V lost 1 base to trimming and J lost 3 bases, with 5 bases between them. CDR3 length: 13 residues. CDR3 sequence reads: CASSLGTTDTQYF. DNA of the CDR3: TGTGCCAGCAGCTTAGGTACAACAGATACGCAGTATTTT.

This sequence joins TRBV5-1 and TRBJ1-5; 9 nucleotides match TRBD1. CDR1 and CDR2 (germline): SGHRS, YFSETQ. The length of the CDR3 is 15 residues. The V segment lost 4 bases and the J segment 5 bases; nucleotides outside the gene matches: 7. The CDR3 nucleotides read TGCGCCAGCAGCCCGGAGACAGGGGGGTATCAGCCCCAGCATTTT. Its translation is CASSPETGGYQPQHF.

This chain joins TRBV7-9 and TRBJ2-3; 14 positions agree with TRBD2. V lost 4 bases and J lost 6; bases outside the gene matches: 12. The CDR3 runs 18 residues. CDR1 is SEHNR and CDR2 is FQNEAQ in the germline V gene (reference sequence). As DNA, the CDR3 is TGTGCCAGCAGCTCCCCAGGACTAGCGGGAGGCAGGGGGGATACGCAGTATTTT. As protein: CASSSPGLAGGRGDTQYF.

The chain is built from TRBV5-1 and TRBJ2-7; 11 nucleotides match TRBD1. With V trimmed by 4 bases and J by 1 base, 4 bases remained unmatched. The CDR3 runs to 15 residues. Germline CDR1 is SGHRS and CDR2 is YFSETQ. The CDR3 nucleotides are TGCGCCAGCAGCACCCGGGACAGGGGGTCCTACGAGCAGTACTTC. Protein product: CASSTRDRGSYEQYF.

The rearrangement uses TRBV19 and TRBJ2-3; 10 bases align to TRBD2. The CDR3 contains 16 residues. V lost 5 bases, J lost 5 bases, and 10 bases stayed unmatched. Germline CDR1 reads LNHDA; CDR2 reads SQIVND (reference sequence). The CDR3 sequence is CASSSPSGRNEDTQYF. The CDR3 DNA reads TGTGCCAGTAGTTCCCCTAGCGGGAGAAATGAAGATACGCAGTATTTT.

This clone has more than one count but fewer than ten. The chain recombines TRBV6-5 with TRBJ1-2; no reliable D call. Trimming removed 1 base at V and 4 bases at J, with 16 bases between. CDR3 length equals 16 residues. Germline CDR1 and CDR2: MNHEY and SVGAGI. The CDR3 DNA reads as TGTGCCAGCAGTTACTGGCTCAGCCTAGCCGCCTATGGCTACACCTTC. It yields the protein CASSYWLSLAAYGYTF.